This TCR beta chain emerged from a study of blood T cells in healthy people across ages. The ends lost 1 base at V and 2 bases at J; junction bases unmatched: 3. Per germline, CDR1 PRHDT and CDR2 FYEKMQ (reference sequence). The length of the CDR3 is 15 residues. The draw of peripheral blood yielded ten milliliters from each donor. The authors ran a second PCR of 7 to 11 cycles using a sample-barcoded 5' primer and a J-beta primer mix. TCRdb processed the 5' RACE reads anew with MiXCR; each CDR3 protein has one entry. The sample has approximately 730,000 distinct CDR3 sequences, about 53% seen once; the top ten hold roughly 40%. This clonotype was seen a handful of times.

The sequencing input was blood. The chain carries TRBV13 and TRBJ2-7; 9 bases line up with TRBD2. The receptor comes from a man older than 75 in good health. The CDR3 nucleotides read TGTGCCAGCAGCTTAGAAGCGGGAGGTACCTACGAGCAGTACTTC. Encoded protein: CASSLEAGGTYEQYF.